This T cell receptor (beta chain) comes out of a study of blood T cell repertoires in COVID-19 (dated by TCRdb to about 2020). Concerning the study at large: Samples covering the acute and convalescent phases of COVID-19 were provided by collaborators in the United States, Italy and Spain. The prospective study material was composed of cDNA or gDNA derived from T cells, B-cell-depleted T cells, or PBMCs. Deeply sampled blood TCRbeta repertoires from subjects exposed to, actively infected with, or recovered from COVID-19 were included in the dataset. The repertoires were released in a freely available public database meant as a resource for research on the immune response to SARS-CoV-2. Samples came from the ongoing ImmuneRACE study (first 160 participants) plus 1,254 subjects from 6 global collaborators. Nearly every sample came with metadata listing a de-identified subject ID, COVID-19 status, age in years and sex. Where available, HLA class I and class II types were obtained from metadata supplied by the sample provider rather than from assay-based typing.

This clone was recorded at least ten times. The specificity of this receptor is unknown. Base qualities are missing; no much larger clone stands one base away. Participants in the prospective study were enrolled through a virtual design, were aged roughly 18 to 100 years, and lived in under 25 United States geographic areas. Cohort assignment in the prospective study relied on participant-reported clinical history from a screening survey and a study questionnaire. In the prospective study, mobile phlebotomists collected whole blood, serum and a nasopharyngeal or oropharyngeal swab from each participant. Additional blood draws and questionnaires over an approximately two-month period could optionally be provided by prospective study participants. Blood samples from the prospective study were shipped frozen or at room temperature prior to DNA extraction. V is shortened by 3 bases, J by 11 bases, and the region joining them spans 19 bases. Counted from cysteine to phenylalanine, this CDR3 has 15 amino acids. Solely the CDR3 DNA is kept, with 45 bases framed from the first base. From a lookup of the germline V gene, CDR1 and CDR2 are MGHRA and YSYEKL.

Paper-wide results and their limitations: How much clinical and demographic metadata was included differed by source and by participant, and the metadata was provided uncurated.

The immunoSEQ Assay, a bias-controlled multiplex PCR, was used to amplify TCRbeta CDR3 regions from genomic DNA. Per the original workflow: The number of nucleated cells in each sample was estimated from the amplification of reference gene primers within the assay. To quantify the absolute abundance of each unique TCRbeta CDR3 rearrangement, sequence reads were collapsed and filtered. For each sample, productive Simpson clonality was calculated as the square root of Simpson's diversity index across productive rearrangements. TCRdb re-hosts the immuneACCESS table, in-frame sequences only. Its copies lack some clones; in the studies checked, an unresolved V gene accounts for under half of them, and the cause for the rest is not known. For V, J and clone size, that table is used; D and trimming come from the DNA. The table for this sample lists about 210,000 clones; 81% of them were counted only once. Approximately 9% of the sample comes from the top ten.

Input material: PBMCs or T cells enriched from blood (not recorded which). This TCR was sampled from a woman in her forties or fifties with acute COVID-19. The sequence joins TRBV4-1 to TRBJ1-4; TRBD1 might be the D gene, on 5 matching bases. This receptor has the CDR3 CASSHDRDLTPKLFF. The DNA sequence is TGCGCCAGCAGCCATGACAGAGACCTCACACCGAAACTGTTTTTT.